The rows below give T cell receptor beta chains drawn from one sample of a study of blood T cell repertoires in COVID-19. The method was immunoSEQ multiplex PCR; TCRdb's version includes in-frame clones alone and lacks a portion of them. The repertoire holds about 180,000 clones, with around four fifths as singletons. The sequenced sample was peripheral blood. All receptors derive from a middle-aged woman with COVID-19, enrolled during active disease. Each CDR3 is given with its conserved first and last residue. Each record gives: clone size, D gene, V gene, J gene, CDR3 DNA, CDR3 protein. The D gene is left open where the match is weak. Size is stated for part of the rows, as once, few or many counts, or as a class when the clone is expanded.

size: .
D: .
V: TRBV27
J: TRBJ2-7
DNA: TGTGCCAGCAGTTTGGGACATCACTACGAGCAGTACTTC
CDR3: CASSLGHHYEQYF

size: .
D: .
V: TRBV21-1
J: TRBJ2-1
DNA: TGTGCCAGCAAATCACTCCGGGACAGGGGGACCTACAATGAGCAGTTCTTC
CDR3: CASKSLRDRGTYNEQFF

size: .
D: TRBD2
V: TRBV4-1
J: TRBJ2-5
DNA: TGCGCCAGCAGCCAAGGGGGGACTAGCGGGATGGGGGAGACCCAGTACTTC
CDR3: CASSQGGTSGMGETQYF

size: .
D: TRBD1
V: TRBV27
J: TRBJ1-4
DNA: TGTGCCAGCAGTCCGCCCCGGACAGGGGGCGGTGGGACTAATGAAAAACTGTTTTTT
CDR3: CASSPPRTGGGGTNEKLFF

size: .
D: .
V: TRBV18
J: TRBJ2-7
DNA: TGTGCCAGCTCACCAGGACAGCCTTCCTACGAGCAGTACTTC
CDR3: CASSPGQPSYEQYF

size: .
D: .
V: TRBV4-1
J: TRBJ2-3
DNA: TGCGCCAGCAGCCAAGGCCGACACTTAGATACGCAGTATTTT
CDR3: CASSQGRHLDTQYF

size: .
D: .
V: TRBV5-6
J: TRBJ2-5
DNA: TGTGCCAGCAGCTTGGTGGCCCAAGAGACCCAGTACTTC
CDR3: CASSLVAQETQYF

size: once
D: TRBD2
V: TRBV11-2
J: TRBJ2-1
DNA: TGTGCCAGCAGCCCCGGACTAGCGGCCTACAATGAGCAGTTCTTC
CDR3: CASSPGLAAYNEQFF

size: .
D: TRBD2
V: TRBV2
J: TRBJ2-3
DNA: TGTGCCAGCAGAGCGACTAGCGGGGTCACAGATACGCAGTATTTT
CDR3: CASRATSGVTDTQYF

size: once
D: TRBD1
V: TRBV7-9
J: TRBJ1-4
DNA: TGTGCCAGCAGCTTTACATCAAGCCCGGGACAGGGTCGGGAAAAACTGTTTTTT
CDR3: CASSFTSSPGQGREKLFF

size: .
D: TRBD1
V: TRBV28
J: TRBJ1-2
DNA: TGTGCCAGCAGTTTTGAGACAGGGCGCTTGAGGGGCTACACCTTC
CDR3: CASSFETGRLRGYTF

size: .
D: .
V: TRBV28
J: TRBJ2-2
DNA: TGTGCCAGCAGTTTCTTCGGGAGTCGAACCGGGGAGCTGTTTTTT
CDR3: CASSFFGSRTGELFF

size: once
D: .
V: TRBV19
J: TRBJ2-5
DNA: TGTGCCAGTAGTGCCCAGCAAGAGACCCAGTACTTC
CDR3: CASSAQQETQYF

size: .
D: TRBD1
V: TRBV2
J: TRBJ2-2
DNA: TGTGCCAGCAGGGACAGGGGATTGAACACCGGGGAGCTGTTTTTT
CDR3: CASRDRGLNTGELFF

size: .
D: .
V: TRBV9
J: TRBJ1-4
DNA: TGTGCCAGCAGCTTTCGCGGGGGGCTGGCTAATGAAAAACTGTTTTTT
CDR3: CASSFRGGLANEKLFF